This TCR beta chain was retrieved from a study of blood T cell repertoires in COVID-19. Study context: Donors in the United States, Italy and Spain gave samples during acute or convalescent COVID-19. Sample material is recorded as cDNA or gDNA derived from T cells, B-cell-depleted T cells, or PBMCs.

Authors' processing steps: How many nucleated cells were present was estimated from reference gene primer amplification. TCRdb's table, derived via immunoSEQ multiplex PCR, lists solely in-frame clones and lacks some. That table furnishes V, J and clone size, whereas the DNA furnished D and trimming. The sample gives 250,000 or so clones, approximately 78% of which show up once; around 3.4% is in the top ten. Germline-derived CDR1 and CDR2 are PRHDT and FYEKMQ (reference sequence). This CDR3 region has 14 residues. V gave up 1 base and J gave up 3 bases, with 10 bases separating them. V is TRBV13 and J is TRBJ2-7, with D unclear. The clonotype was recovered from a woman aged 18-30 years with acute or convalescent COVID-19. Sequenced input: peripheral blood. Written as DNA, the CDR3 is TGTGCCAGCAGCTTAGTACCGCGGATCTACGAGCAGTACTTC. It codes for CASSLVPRIYEQYF.